Detailed here is one TCR beta chain. The antigen remains unidentified. The CDR3 loop spans 14 amino acids. Trimming took 3 bases from V and 5 from J, leaving 10 bases between them. The germline V gene encodes CDR1 SNHLY and CDR2 FYNNEI. This entry comes from a study of OX40 agonist ivuxolimab in advanced cancers. Some clones are missing from TCRdb's copy, which holds only in-frame ones; the method was immunoSEQ multiplex PCR. The data hold 59,000 or so clones, with approximately 79% observed a single time. Overall study results and limits: Clones of CD4+ and CD8+ blood T cells grew by week 6 at doses of 0.1 to 3.0 mg/kg. On average, a greater number of expanded clones characterised CD8+ T cells relative to CD4+.

V is TRBV2 and J is TRBJ1-4, with D perhaps TRBD1 (5 bases). This clonotype was obtained from an adult with an advanced solid tumor such as melanoma, head and neck, liver or kidney cancer. Sequences were derived from CD4+ or CD8+ T cells sorted from blood, sampled in a trial of the OX40 agonist ivuxolimab. Here the CDR3 reads CASSEIGTNEKLFF. In DNA form, the CDR3 reads TGTGCCAGCAGTGAGATAGGGACCAATGAAAAACTGTTTTTT.